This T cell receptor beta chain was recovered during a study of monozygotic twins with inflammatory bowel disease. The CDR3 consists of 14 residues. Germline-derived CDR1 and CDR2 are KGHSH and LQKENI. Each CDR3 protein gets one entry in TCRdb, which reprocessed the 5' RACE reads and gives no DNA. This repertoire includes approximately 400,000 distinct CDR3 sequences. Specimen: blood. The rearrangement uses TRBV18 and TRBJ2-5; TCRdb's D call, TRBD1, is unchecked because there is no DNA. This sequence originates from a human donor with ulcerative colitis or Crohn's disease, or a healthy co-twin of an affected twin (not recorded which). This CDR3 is CASSQDRIQETQYF.